A single sample gave rise to the 14 T cell receptor beta chains below, sequenced in a study of blood T cell repertoires in COVID-19. The protocol was immunoSEQ multiplex PCR, while the TCRdb copy is restricted to in-frame clones and leaves out a portion. The table includes around 80,000 clones, roughly 80% detected once. The material sequenced was peripheral blood. The origin of the receptors is a woman over 75 with active or convalescent COVID-19.

V gene TRBV5-1 combines with J gene TRBJ1-1; D gene uncertain. This CDR3 spans 13 amino acids. Germline assignment: CDR1 SGHRS and CDR2 YFSETQ. Trimming pared 2 bases from V and 12 bases from J, leaving 17 bases between. The CDR3 nucleotides are TGCGCCAGCAGCTTTATGGTGAACACACCCACTTTCTTT. Translated, it gives CASSFMVNTPTFF.

This chain uses TRBV19 with TRBJ2-1; TRBD1 matches 7 bases. The ends lost 1 base at V and 4 bases at J; junction bases unmatched: 10. Germline loops: CDR1 LNHDA, CDR2 SQIVND (reference sequence). There are 17 residues in the CDR3. The CDR3 loop reads CASSIGGGYHIYNEQFF. In nucleotides, the CDR3 is TGTGCCAGTAGTATAGGAGGGGGCTATCATATATACAATGAGCAGTTCTTC.

V gene TRBV6-4 combines with J gene TRBJ2-3; D might be TRBD1 (6 bases). Deletions cut 4 bases from V and 5 bases from J, with 10 bases between. From germline, CDR1 is MRHNA and CDR2 SNTAGT. The CDR3 has 13 amino acids. The CDR3 is CASSAQGKDTQYF. The DNA for the CDR3 is TGTGCCAGCAGTGCCCAGGGGAAAGATACGCAGTATTTT.

The J gene is TRBJ2-1, the V gene TRBV4-2; 11 bases line up with TRBD2. The CDR3 covers 15 residues. Losses at the gene ends were 1 base for V and 4 bases for J; bases not matched to a gene: 0. The V gene's germline CDR1 is LGHNA and CDR2 YNFKEQ. This CDR3 reads CASSQGLAGYNEQFF. The CDR3 region has the DNA TGTGCCAGCAGCCAAGGACTAGCGGGGTACAATGAGCAGTTCTTC.

This clone was seen once. The CDR3 nucleotides are TGTGCCAGCAGCCCTACTAGCGGGAGGGACAATGAGCAGTTCTTC. Amino acid sequence: CASSPTSGRDNEQFF. The rearrangement joins TRBV5-5 to TRBJ2-1; 13 bases agree with TRBD2. CDR3 length: 15 residues. Germline V gene data show CDR1 as SGHKS and CDR2 as YYEKEE (reference sequence). Trimming cost V 4 bases and J 5 bases; bases outside gene matches: 3.

The chain has TRBV11-3 and TRBJ2-2; D gene unclear. Germline V gene sequence: CDR1 SGHNT, CDR2 YENEEA. With 3 bases removed from V and 2 bases from J, the gap between germline ends came to 4 bases. This CDR3 spans 13 amino acids. The CDR3 region is CASSFYNTGELFF. The DNA of the CDR3 is TGTGCCAGCAGCTTCTACAACACCGGGGAGCTGTTTTTT.

This clone was counted only a few times. This sequence joins TRBV27 and TRBJ2-3, with 9 bases that match TRBD2. Per the germline V gene, CDR1 is MNHEY and CDR2 is SMNVEV (reference sequence). This CDR3 has 15 residues. V lost 4 bases, J lost 6 bases, and 8 bases stayed unmatched. The CDR3 sequence: CASSWRGGPSDTQYF. As DNA, the CDR3 is TGTGCCAGCAGTTGGCGGGGGGGCCCCTCTGATACGCAGTATTTT.

This clone showed up just once. CDR3 sequence reads: CASRDLGVLGYTF. CDR3 sequence (DNA): TGTGCCAGCCGAGACTTGGGTGTTCTTGGCTACACCTTC. The chain carries TRBV27 and TRBJ1-2; D not resolved. V lost 8 bases, J lost 7 bases, and 17 bases lay in between. The CDR3 sequence is 13 residues long. In germline, CDR1 is MNHEY, CDR2 SMNVEV (reference sequence).

The chain joins TRBV4-3 to TRBJ2-1, with 10 bases matching TRBD2. The CDR3 runs 17 residues. V trimming: 2 bases; J trimming: 12 bases; junction bases outside the gene matches: 16. Germline assignment: CDR1 LGHNA and CDR2 YSLEER. This chain's CDR3 is CASSQSLTSGLLQGQFF. DNA of the CDR3: TGCGCCAGCAGCCAATCGTTGACTAGCGGGCTCCTCCAAGGGCAGTTCTTC.

The chain employs TRBV29-1 and TRBJ1-1, with D perhaps matching TRBD1 (5 bases). V lost 4 bases and J lost 2, with 11 bases in between. Germline V CDR1 and CDR2: SQVTM, ANQGSEA. The CDR3 is 13 amino acids. CDR3 sequence: CSVVDRLNTEAFF. The CDR3 region has the DNA TGCAGCGTTGTAGACAGACTAAACACTGAAGCTTTCTTT.

This chain connects TRBV7-2 to TRBJ1-4; D perhaps matches TRBD1 (6 bases). Germline CDR1 is SGHTA and CDR2 is FQGNSA. CDR3 length: 14 amino acids. V was pared by 5 bases and J by 2 bases, with 9 bases between. In DNA, the CDR3 is TGTGCCAGCAGCCCACAGGGCACTAATGAAAAACTGTTTTTT. It is translated as CASSPQGTNEKLFF. Together with reference TRBV7-2 and TRBJ1-4, the CDR3 gives the full variable domain: GAGVSQSPSNKVTEKGKDVELRCDPISGHTALYWYRQSLGQGLEFLIYFQGNSAPDKSGLPSDRFSAERTGGSVSTLTIQRTQQEDSAVYLCASSPQGTNEKLFFGSGTQLSVL.

The chain employs TRBV30 and TRBJ2-3; 8 bases align to TRBD2. CDR1 and CDR2 (germline): GTSNPN, SVGIG (reference sequence). The CDR3 is made up of 16 amino acids. The ends lost 3 bases at V and 2 bases at J; junction bases unmatched: 10. DNA for the CDR3: TGTGCCTGGAGAGCATGGACTAGCTTATACACAGATACGCAGTATTTT. As protein: CAWRAWTSLYTDTQYF.

This rearrangement joins TRBV29-1 to TRBJ2-1, with 8 bases aligning to TRBD1. V was pared by 7 bases and J by 2 bases, with 7 bases of the junction left unmatched. The germline CDR1 and CDR2 sequences are SQVTM and ANQGSEA. The length of the CDR3 is 14 residues. The CDR3 DNA sequence: TGCAGCGGTTACACAGGGGGTCCCTACAATGAGCAGTTCTTC. It is translated as CSGYTGGPYNEQFF.

The chain uses TRBV2 and TRBJ1-3; no clear D. In germline, CDR1 is SNHLY, CDR2 FYNNEI. V lost 7 bases and J 0 bases, leaving 10 bases between the germline ends. CDR3 length: 14 residues. CDR3 loop: CASTLRASGNTIYF. The DNA of the CDR3 is TGTGCCAGCACGTTGAGGGCCTCTGGAAACACCATATATTTT.